Presented here are 21 T cell receptor beta chains from one specimen sequenced in a study of blood T cell repertoires in COVID-19. Assay used: immunoSEQ multiplex PCR; TCRdb lists only in-frame clones, some missing. The table lists 150,000 to 200,000 clones, 65% to 90% of them singletons. Specimen: PBMCs or T cells enriched from blood (not recorded which). The receptor set was obtained from a middle-aged man who had recovered from COVID-19.

The rearrangement uses TRBV7-2 and TRBJ1-1; D is undetermined. V lost 5 bases, J lost 1 base, and 11 bases lay in between. Germline lookup yields CDR1 SGHTA and CDR2 FQGNSA. This CDR3 contains 14 residues. The CDR3 spells CASSRFTANTEAFF. In DNA, the CDR3 is TGTGCCAGCAGCCGGTTCACAGCGAACACTGAAGCTTTCTTT.

V gene TRBV18 combines with J gene TRBJ1-1; 7 positions match TRBD1. The J segment lost 1 base and the V segment lost 3 bases, leaving 8 bases of the junction unmatched. The CDR3 runs to 16 residues. Per the germline V gene, CDR1 is KGHSH and CDR2 is LQKENI. CDR3 sequence: CASSPFSGTANTEAFF. The CDR3 nucleotides are TGTGCCAGCTCACCTTTCTCCGGGACAGCGAACACTGAAGCTTTCTTT.

As to this clone: This specimen includes other DNA sequences encoding the same CDR3. The V call is TRBV7-9, the J call TRBJ1-4; 12 nucleotides align to TRBD1. The ends lost 3 bases at V and 5 bases at J; junction bases unmatched: 1. This CDR3 has 15 residues. Germline CDR1 is SEHNR and CDR2 is FQNEAQ (reference sequence). CDR3 amino acids: CASSFGTGGNEKLFF. Written as DNA, the CDR3 is TGTGCCAGCAGCTTCGGGACAGGGGGCAATGAAAAACTGTTTTTT.

This chain joins TRBV6-2 or TRBV6-3 and TRBJ2-3; 7 bases match TRBD2. The germline V gene has CDR1 MNHEY and CDR2 SVGEGT. The CDR3 runs to 14 residues. V was clipped by 6 bases and J by 2 bases; unmatched bases: 5. The CDR3 nucleotides read TGTGCCAGCAGCCCCGGGGGGATCACAGATACGCAGTATTTT. Amino acids: CASSPGGITDTQYF.

This chain links TRBV5-1 with TRBJ1-2, with TRBD1 matching 8 bases. V lost 0 bases and J lost 5; bases outside the gene matches: 6. The CDR3 is made up of 15 amino acids. Germline CDR1 is SGHRS and CDR2 is YFSETQ. The CDR3 reads CASSLAGQANYGYTF. CDR3 coding DNA: TGCGCCAGCAGCTTGGCGGGACAGGCGAATTATGGCTACACCTTC.

The genes are TRBV2 and TRBJ1-2; D may be TRBD1 (5 bases). V was clipped by 7 bases and J by 4 bases, with 10 bases between them. Germline CDR1 and CDR2: SNHLY and FYNNEI. This CDR3 is 12 amino acids long. For the CDR3, the DNA is TGTGCCAGCATGGGGGGAAGCTATGGCTACACCTTC. This translates into CASMGGSYGYTF.

This chain links TRBV12-3 or TRBV12-4 with TRBJ1-6; 9 positions agree with TRBD1. This CDR3 is built from 13 residues. The junction had 6 bases not matched to a gene; V was cut back by 7 bases and J by 11 bases. CDR3 nucleotide sequence: TGTGCCAGCACCGGGACAGGGATAGCACCCCTCCACTTT. This gives the protein CASTGTGIAPLHF.

V and J are TRBV4-2 and TRBJ1-4; D is unclear. There are 12 residues in the CDR3. Germline values: CDR1 LGHNA, CDR2 YNFKEQ. Trimming took off 1 base at V and 8 bases at J, with 5 bases between the two ends. The CDR3 DNA reads as TGTGCCAGCAGCCAAGTTGGCGAAAAACTGTTTTTT. It translates to CASSQVGEKLFF.

This chain links TRBV18 with TRBJ2-7, with 8 positions matching TRBD2. This CDR3 is built from 18 residues. The V gene end was trimmed by 4 bases and the J gene end by 0 bases; junction bases not matched to a gene: 14. Germline assignment: CDR1 KGHSH and CDR2 LQKENI. The CDR3 coding sequence is TGTGCCAGCTCACGCAACGCCGGGGAGCGGGGGAACTCCTACGAGCAGTACTTC. Its protein is CASSRNAGERGNSYEQYF.

The CDR3 loop reads CASSLGEITEAFF. The CDR3 coding sequence is TGCGCCAGCAGCTTGGGAGAAATCACTGAAGCTTTCTTT. V usage is TRBV5-1 and J usage is TRBJ1-1; D not resolved. The germline CDR1 and CDR2 sequences are SGHRS and YFSETQ. Trimming left V 0 bases short and J 4 bases short, with 7 bases between. The CDR3 runs to 13 residues. Together with reference TRBV5-1 and TRBJ1-1, the CDR3 gives the full variable domain: KAGVTQTPRYLIKTRGQQVTLSCSPISGHRSVSWYQQTPGQGLQFLFEYFSETQRNKGNFPGRFSGRQFSNSRSEMNVSTLELGDSALYLCASSLGEITEAFFGQGTRLTVV.

The CDR3 protein is CASSHGSPNTGLVNTIYF. The CDR3, as DNA: TGTGCCAGCTCACATGGAAGCCCGAACACAGGGCTCGTTAACACCATATATTTT. This rearrangement joins TRBV18 to TRBJ1-3; D is possibly TRBD1 (6 bases). V was pared by 4 bases and J by 7 bases, with 26 bases between. Germline-derived CDR1 and CDR2 are KGHSH and LQKENI. The CDR3 totals 18 residues. The entire variable domain, with the rest obtained from reference TRBV18 and TRBJ1-3, is as follows: NAGVMQNPRHLVRRRGQEARLRCSPMKGHSHVYWYRQLPEEGLKFMVYLQKENIIDESGMPKERFSAEFPKEGPSILRIQQVVRGDSAAYFCASSHGSPNTGLVNTIYFGEGSWLTVV.

The chain links TRBV5-1 to TRBJ2-7, with 9 bases fitting TRBD2. CDR1 and CDR2 (germline): SGHRS, YFSETQ. After removal of 4 bases from V and 0 bases from J, the junction contained 8 bases not matched to a gene. The CDR3 runs 16 residues. CDR3 coding DNA: TGCGCCAGCAGCCTCCCAGAGCGGGGGGCCTCCTACGAGCAGTACTTC. As protein: CASSLPERGASYEQYF.

The chain couples TRBV5-4 to TRBJ2-2; 9 bases agree with TRBD1. V was pared by 4 bases and J by 1 base, with 5 bases of the junction left unmatched. Germline V CDR1 and CDR2: SGHNT, YYREEE (reference sequence). The CDR3 sequence is 16 residues long. This CDR3 reads CASSPRTGENTGELFF. CDR3 DNA sequence: TGTGCCAGCAGCCCTCGGACAGGGGAGAACACCGGGGAGCTGTTTTTT.

V and J are TRBV30 and TRBJ2-7; D possibly corresponds to TRBD1 (7 bases). In germline, CDR1 is GTSNPN, CDR2 SVGIG (reference sequence). CDR3 length: 14 amino acids. V lost 1 base and J lost 1, with 11 bases in between. The CDR3 nucleotides read TGTGCCTGGAGTGCCCAGGGGGGATCCTACGAGCAGTACTTC. It encodes CAWSAQGGSYEQYF. Combining the CDR3 with reference TRBV30 and TRBJ2-7 gives the whole variable domain SQTIHQWPATLVQPVGSPLSLECTVEGTSNPNLYWYRQAAGRGLQLLFYSVGIGQISSEVPQNLSASRPQDRQFILSSKKLLLSDSGFYLCAWSAQGGSYEQYFGPGTRLTVT.

The rearrangement joins TRBV3-1 (or the pseudogene TRBV3-2) to TRBJ1-2; possibly TRBD1 for D (6 bases). The CDR3 extends over 14 amino acids. Germline assignment: CDR1 LGHDT and CDR2 YNNKEL (reference sequence). Trimming stripped 5 bases from V and 4 bases from J, with 14 bases between. The CDR3 nucleotides read TGTGCCAGCAGCTCTGGGACAATCGGCTATGGCTACACCTTC. This encodes CASSSGTIGYGYTF.

V is TRBV6-5 and J is TRBJ2-2; D not resolved. The CDR3 contains 15 residues. V was pared by 5 bases and J by 6 bases, with 16 bases between. Germline assignment: CDR1 MNHEY and CDR2 SVGAGI. CDR3 loop: CASSRPGVWSGELFF. The CDR3 DNA is TGTGCCAGCAGTCGCCCCGGAGTGTGGTCCGGGGAGCTGTTTTTT.

V and J are TRBV7-5 and TRBJ2-7; the listed D gene, TRBD2, was not tested against the DNA. TRBV7-5 is tagged as a pseudogene. The CDR3 is 16 amino acids. The CDR3 nucleotides are TGTGTCAGAAGCTTAGAGGATTACGCGGGATCCTACGAGCAGTACTTC. It translates to CVRSLEDYAGSYEQYF.

This clone was seen a few times. This sequence joins TRBV7-9 and TRBJ1-2; TRBD1 might be the D (6 bases). CDR1 and CDR2 (germline): SEHNR, FQNEAQ (reference sequence). V lost 2 bases and J 3 bases, leaving 10 bases between the germline ends. The CDR3 runs to 14 residues. CDR3 sequence reads: CASSLPPGDYGYTF. The CDR3 nucleotides are TGTGCCAGCAGCTTACCCCCAGGGGACTATGGCTACACCTTC.

V gene TRBV27 combines with J gene TRBJ2-7; tentatively, D is TRBD2 (6 bases). The CDR3 is 13 residues long. Trimming stripped 5 bases from V and 2 bases from J, with 10 bases between. The germline gives CDR1 MNHEY, CDR2 SMNVEV (reference sequence). In DNA, the CDR3 is TGTGCCAGCAGTAACCCGGGAGCCTACGAGCAGTACTTC. Its translation is CASSNPGAYEQYF.

The gene calls are TRBV2 and TRBJ2-5, with 7 bases fitting TRBD1. The CDR3 has 15 residues. The trim removed 4 bases at V and 5 bases at J, leaving 10 bases unmatched. Germline assignment: CDR1 SNHLY and CDR2 FYNNEI. In DNA form, the CDR3 reads TGTGCCAGCAGTGGTATACAGGGGATTTGGGAGACCCAGTACTTC. This translates into CASSGIQGIWETQYF.

This chain links TRBV18 with TRBJ1-2, with 8 positions matching TRBD1. V lost 4 bases and J lost 7; bases outside the gene matches: 8. CDR1 is KGHSH, CDR2 LQKENI, per germline. The CDR3 covers 14 residues. The CDR3, as DNA: TGTGCCAGCTCACGGGATCAGGGGGCTGGTGGCTACACCTTC. Protein sequence: CASSRDQGAGGYTF.